Presented here are 27 T cell receptor beta chains from one specimen sequenced in a study of blood T cell repertoires in COVID-19 (dated by TCRdb to 2018 to 2020). The library was generated by the immunoSEQ multiplex PCR assay. TCRdb holds this immuneACCESS table with in-frame rearrangements only. Some clones are missing; in checked studies, unresolved V genes explain under half, and the rest has no known cause. The sample table records approximately 220,000 clones; 85% to 90% of these occur just once. The ten largest make up about 6% of the sample. Sequencing used peripheral blood. These receptors originate from a man aged 60 to 75 who had recovered from COVID-19.

This sequence joins TRBV15 and TRBJ2-5; TRBD2 matches 10 bases. CDR1 and CDR2 (germline): LNHNV, YYDKDF (reference sequence). The CDR3 contains 15 residues. V dropped 2 bases and J dropped 4; count of bases not matched to a gene: 4. CDR3 loop: CATSRWTSGTETQYF. DNA of the CDR3: TGTGCCACCAGCAGATGGACTAGCGGAACAGAGACCCAGTACTTC.

V usage is TRBV28 and J usage is TRBJ1-1, with D tentatively TRBD1 (6 bases). Germline-derived CDR1 and CDR2 are MDHEN and SYDVKM. V dropped 6 bases and J dropped 3 bases, with 17 bases sitting between them. The CDR3 runs 15 residues. The CDR3 is CASSLLTGPYTEAFF. The CDR3 bases are TGTGCCAGCAGCCTTCTTACAGGGCCCTACACTGAAGCTTTCTTT. Variable domain in full (rest from reference TRBV28 and TRBJ1-1): DVKVTQSSRYLVKRTGEKVFLECVQDMDHENMFWYRQDPGLGLRLIYFSYDVKMKEKGDIPEGYSVSREKKERFSLILESASTNQTSMYLCASSLLTGPYTEAFFGQGTRLTVV.

This rearrangement joins TRBV3-1 (or the pseudogene TRBV3-2) to TRBJ2-7; 8 bases agree with TRBD2. The CDR3 is 16 residues long. CDR1 is LGHDT and CDR2 is YNNKEL in the germline V gene (reference sequence). V lost 4 bases, J lost 3 bases, and 11 bases stayed unmatched. The CDR3 protein is CASSPRGGWGFYEQYF. The CDR3 DNA follows: TGTGCCAGCAGCCCTCGGGGGGGATGGGGTTTCTACGAGCAGTACTTC.

V usage is TRBV18 and J usage is TRBJ1-1; 7 positions agree with TRBD1. Germline V gene lookup returns CDR1 KGHSH and CDR2 LQKENI. The CDR3 consists of 15 residues. V was pared by 0 bases and J by 2 bases, with 3 bases of the junction left unmatched. CDR3 nucleotide sequence: TGTGCCAGCTCACCACCAGGGGGCGCAAACACTGAAGCTTTCTTT. Translating gives CASSPPGGANTEAFF.

This clone has a single count. This chain connects TRBV5-1 to TRBJ2-1; 7 bases agree with TRBD1. From germline, CDR1 is SGHRS and CDR2 YFSETQ. V was pared by 5 bases and J by 2 bases, with 10 bases of the junction left unmatched. The CDR3 consists of 16 residues. The CDR3: CASSSAPGQTYNEQFF. The CDR3 DNA sequence: TGCGCCAGCAGTTCGGCCCCGGGACAGACCTACAATGAGCAGTTCTTC. Full variable domain (rest looked up from reference TRBV5-1 and TRBJ2-1): KAGVTQTPRYLIKTRGQQVTLSCSPISGHRSVSWYQQTPGQGLQFLFEYFSETQRNKGNFPGRFSGRQFSNSRSEMNVSTLELGDSALYLCASSSAPGQTYNEQFFGPGTRLTVL.

V usage is TRBV24-1 and J usage is TRBJ1-5, with 9 bases identical to TRBD1. Germline CDR1 and CDR2: KGHDR and SFDVKD. The V segment lost 9 bases and the J segment 0 bases; nucleotides outside the gene matches: 11. There are 17 residues in the CDR3. In nucleotides, the CDR3 is TGTGCCACCGGTCCGTCGGACAGGGGTGGTAGCAATCAGCCCCAGCATTTT. It encodes CATGPSDRGGSNQPQHF.

The gene calls are TRBV30 and TRBJ1-6, with 7 bases fitting TRBD1. V lost 3 bases to trimming and J lost 10 bases; unmatched junction nucleotides: 6. The CDR3 length is 13 residues. The germline V gene encodes CDR1 GTSNPN and CDR2 SVGIG (reference sequence). CDR3 amino acids: CAWRMTGNSPLHF. CDR3 coding DNA: TGTGCCTGGAGAATGACAGGGAACTCACCCCTCCACTTT.

The chain couples TRBV28 to TRBJ2-7; 12 bases agree with TRBD1. The CDR3 runs 15 residues. J was trimmed by 5 bases and V by 2 bases; bases with no gene match: 4. Per germline, CDR1 MDHEN and CDR2 SYDVKM. The CDR3 coding sequence is TGTGCCAGCAGTTTAAGGGGACAGGGGGCCCACGAGCAGTACTTC. Amino acid sequence: CASSLRGQGAHEQYF.

The V gene is TRBV12-3 or TRBV12-4, the J gene TRBJ2-7; D is possibly TRBD1 (7 bases). The ends were cut back, 5 bases at V and 7 bases at J, with 15 bases in the middle. The CDR3 spans 13 residues. CDR3 region: CASSPRGVGEQYF. CDR3 bases: TGTGCCAGCAGTCCCAGGGGGGTAGGAGAGCAGTACTTC.

The rearrangement uses TRBV30 and TRBJ1-5; perhaps TRBD1 as D (5 bases). Trimming took 3 bases from V and 4 from J, leaving 16 bases between them. Germline V gene sequence: CDR1 GTSNPN, CDR2 SVGIG (reference sequence). This CDR3 region has 15 residues. The CDR3 protein is CAWSADTVGNQPQHF. In DNA, the CDR3 is TGTGCCTGGAGCGCGGACACCGTCGGGAATCAGCCCCAGCATTTT.

This chain joins TRBV4-3 and TRBJ2-3, with 9 bases lining up with TRBD1. There are 17 residues in the CDR3. V lost 0 bases, J lost 3 bases, and 7 bases stayed unmatched. Germline assignment: CDR1 LGHNA and CDR2 YSLEER. CDR3 nucleotides: TGCGCCAGCAGCCAAGAAGGGGCAGGGACAGGGACAGATACGCAGTATTTT. It translates to CASSQEGAGTGTDTQYF.

There are a few counts of this clone. The chain joins TRBV6-6 to TRBJ1-1; weak D call: TRBD1 (6 bases). V gave up 6 bases and J gave up 4 bases, with 15 bases separating them. The CDR3 consists of 14 residues. Germline CDR1 is MNHNY and CDR2 is SVGAGI (reference sequence). The CDR3 is CASSLMGQSTEAFF. CDR3 DNA: TGTGCCAGCAGCCTTATGGGACAAAGCACTGAAGCTTTCTTT.

The chain has TRBV28 and TRBJ1-3; no reliable D call. The CDR3 is 14 amino acids. Trimming shortened V by 7 bases and J by 1 base, and 11 bases separated the two germline ends. CDR1 MDHEN and CDR2 SYDVKM come from the germline V gene. The CDR3 reads CASISPRSGNTIYF. As DNA, the CDR3 is TGTGCCAGCATCTCCCCCAGGTCTGGAAACACCATATATTTT.

V gene TRBV30 combines with J gene TRBJ2-1, with 14 nucleotides matching TRBD2. The CDR3 spans 16 residues. With 0 bases clipped from V and 15 bases from J, the junction kept 13 bases outside the gene matches. Germline V CDR1 and CDR2: GTSNPN, SVGIG (reference sequence). DNA of the CDR3: TGTGCCTGGAGTGTACTCGGGACTAGCGGGAGCCCTCGCTCGTTCTTC. It specifies CAWSVLGTSGSPRSFF.

CDR3 residues: CASSLRVTTGVREKLFF. The CDR3 nucleotides read TGTGCCAGCAGCTTAAGGGTTACGACAGGGGTTCGAGAAAAACTGTTTTTT. The V and J genes are TRBV7-2 and TRBJ1-4; 8 bases line up with TRBD1. V was clipped by 2 bases and J by 8 bases; unmatched bases: 13. The CDR3 is 17 residues long. Germline CDR1 reads SGHTA; CDR2 reads FQGNSA.

V usage is TRBV9 and J usage is TRBJ2-2; D uncertain. The V end was cut by 0 bases, the J end by 4 bases, with 16 bases between. The CDR3 contains 17 residues. From germline, CDR1 is SGDLS and CDR2 YYNGEE. The CDR3 protein is CASSVGSDPRGTGELFF. The CDR3 DNA sequence: TGTGCCAGCAGCGTAGGCTCGGATCCTCGCGGCACCGGGGAGCTGTTTTTT.

The chain uses TRBV5-1 and TRBJ2-5, with 11 bases that match TRBD2. Germline trimming cut 3 bases from V and 9 bases from J; bases unmatched to any gene: 10. The CDR3 totals 15 residues. Germline V gives CDR1 SGHRS, CDR2 YFSETQ. CDR3 sequence reads: CASSSGLAGKRPQYF. CDR3 sequence (DNA): TGCGCCAGCAGCTCCGGACTAGCGGGCAAGAGACCCCAGTACTTC.

The chain carries TRBV14 and TRBJ2-7; D might be TRBD2 (6 bases). Trimming took 0 bases from V and 6 from J, leaving 15 bases between them. Germline V CDR1 and CDR2: SGHDN, FVKESK. This CDR3 has 15 amino acids. The DNA for the CDR3 is TGTGCCAGCAGCCAAGAAGACGGGGACTCGGGCGAGCAGTACTTC. It codes for CASSQEDGDSGEQYF.

This chain joins TRBV2 and TRBJ2-3; 10 bases align to TRBD2. Germline V gene data show CDR1 as SNHLY and CDR2 as FYNNEI. The length of the CDR3 is 15 residues. Trimming removed 6 bases from V and 3 bases from J; junction bases left unmatched: 6. The CDR3 protein is CASRWLAGETDTQYF. The DNA for the CDR3 is TGTGCCAGCAGGTGGCTAGCGGGAGAAACAGATACGCAGTATTTT.

The chain employs TRBV5-6 and TRBJ2-5, with D hard to call. Germline CDR1 is SGHDT and CDR2 is YYEEEE. Trimming cost V 4 bases and J 4 bases, with 8 bases left between them. This CDR3 spans 12 amino acids. The CDR3: CASSLSRETQYF. The CDR3 bases are TGTGCCAGCAGCCTATCTCGAGAGACCCAGTACTTC.

The chain employs TRBV4-3 and TRBJ2-1, with 8 bases aligning to TRBD1. Germline values: CDR1 LGHNA, CDR2 YSLEER. The length of the CDR3 is 16 residues. The trim removed 2 bases at V and 1 base at J, leaving 4 bases unmatched. CDR3 nucleotides: TGCGCCAGCAGCCAACAACAGGGGGGATCCTACAATGAGCAGTTCTTC. Its translation is CASSQQQGGSYNEQFF.

V gene TRBV6-6 combines with J gene TRBJ1-4; weak D call: TRBD1 (5 bases). Deletions cut 7 bases from V and 7 bases from J, with 13 bases between. The CDR3 has 13 residues. The V gene's germline CDR1 is MNHNY and CDR2 SVGAGI (reference sequence). DNA of the CDR3: TGTGCCAGCATCCCCGGGACTGGTGAAAAACTGTTTTTT. It yields the protein CASIPGTGEKLFF.

This clone is a singleton in its sample. The J gene is TRBJ2-1, the V gene TRBV19; D is unresolved. The CDR3 length is 16 residues. V shed 1 base and J shed 9 bases, with 19 bases lying between them. CDR1 and CDR2 from the germline V gene are LNHDA and SQIVND (reference sequence). In DNA form, the CDR3 reads TGTGCCAGTAGTATAGGTAGCTTAGCTTCTGTGGTTGAGCAGTTCTTC. Protein product: CASSIGSLASVVEQFF.

The rearrangement joins TRBV6-1 to TRBJ1-2; D call uncertain. In germline, CDR1 is MNHNS, CDR2 SASEGT. V was cut by 1 base and J by 3 bases, with 9 bases left in between. The CDR3 covers 14 residues. The CDR3 loop reads CASSEGSAYYGYTF. The DNA of the CDR3 is TGTGCCAGCAGTGAAGGCAGCGCATACTATGGCTACACCTTC.

The chain has TRBV7-8 and TRBJ1-6, with 9 bases fitting TRBD1. The CDR3 consists of 16 residues. The germline V gene encodes CDR1 SGHVS and CDR2 FQNEAQ. V lost 2 bases, J lost 8 bases, and 7 bases stayed unmatched. DNA of the CDR3: TGTGCCAGCAGCTTAACAGGGGGCAAGTTTGATTCACCCCTCCACTTT. It specifies CASSLTGGKFDSPLHF.

The rearrangement joins TRBV10-3 to TRBJ2-1; 10 positions match TRBD2. The V segment lost 6 bases and the J segment 0 bases; nucleotides outside the gene matches: 5. This CDR3 has 16 amino acids. Germline V lookup: CDR1 ENHRY, CDR2 SYGVKD. The CDR3 sequence: CAIRGSSGSSYNEQFF. In nucleotides, the CDR3 is TGTGCCATCAGGGGATCTAGCGGGAGCTCCTACAATGAGCAGTTCTTC.

The rearrangement joins TRBV30 to TRBJ2-3; 7 bases align to TRBD1. Losses at the gene ends were 5 bases for V and 1 base for J; bases not matched to a gene: 0. The CDR3 has 12 amino acids. Germline CDR1 and CDR2: GTSNPN and SVGIG (reference sequence). The CDR3: CAWDRGTDTQYF. CDR3 in DNA: TGTGCCTGGGACAGGGGCACAGATACGCAGTATTTT.